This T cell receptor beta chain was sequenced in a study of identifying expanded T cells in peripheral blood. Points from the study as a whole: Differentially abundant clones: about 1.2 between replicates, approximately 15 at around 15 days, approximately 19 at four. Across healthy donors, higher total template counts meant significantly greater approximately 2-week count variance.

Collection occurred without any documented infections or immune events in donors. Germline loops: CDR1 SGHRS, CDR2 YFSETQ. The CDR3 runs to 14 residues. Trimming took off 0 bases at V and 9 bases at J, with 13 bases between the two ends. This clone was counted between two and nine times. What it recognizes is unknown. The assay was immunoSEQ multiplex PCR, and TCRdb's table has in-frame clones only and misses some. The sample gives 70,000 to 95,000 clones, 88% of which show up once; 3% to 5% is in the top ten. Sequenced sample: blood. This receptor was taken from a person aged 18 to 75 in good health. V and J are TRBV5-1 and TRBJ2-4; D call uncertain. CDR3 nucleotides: TGCGCCAGCAGCTTGGAACCCGCTAATGCCATTCAGTACTTC. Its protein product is CASSLEPANAIQYF.